This record looks at one T cell receptor beta chain sequence and its context. The CDR3 has 14 residues. Germline CDR1 MDHEN, CDR2 SYDVKM. The J segment lost 6 bases and the V segment lost 7 bases, leaving 9 bases of the junction unmatched. The data stem from a study of T cell clones after liver transplantation. Sequenced by immunoSEQ multiplex PCR; TCRdb stores in-frame clones only, minus some. The table lists more than 95,000 clones, about 81% of them singletons, with around 3% in the top ten. The source is a human patient who received a liver transplant. The graft donor may have given rise to some T cells. The V and J genes are TRBV28 and TRBJ2-3; 8 bases are a match to TRBD2. The sequencing here drew on CD4+ T cells from blood, taken about 50 months after liver transplant. CDR3 amino acids: CASMGSGSRDTQYF. CDR3 in DNA: TGTGCCAGCATGGGGAGCGGGAGTCGGGATACGCAGTATTTT.